One and the same sample provided the 14 T cell receptor beta chains below, sequenced in a study of T cell responses to AZD1222 COVID-19 vaccine. Generated by immunoSEQ multiplex PCR, the TCRdb table keeps only in-frame clones and is missing some. The sample gives 65,000 to 100,000 clones, approximately 90% of which show up once; roughly 8% is in the top ten. This specimen consisted of peripheral blood, obtained 28 days after the second AZD1222 dose. All receptors come from an adult who received the AZD1222 COVID-19 vaccine.

A single count supports this clone. The genes are TRBV27 and TRBJ2-7; TRBD2 is a possible D gene (5 bases). CDR3 length: 13 residues. CDR1 and CDR2 from the germline V gene are MNHEY and SMNVEV (reference sequence). Trimming stripped 6 bases from V and 3 bases from J, with 12 bases between. The CDR3 nucleotides are TGTGCCAGCAGGCTTAGCGCCTACTACGAGCAGTACTTC. Encoded protein: CASRLSAYYEQYF.

This clone was counted once. This chain joins TRBV7-6 and TRBJ1-5; TRBD1 aligns across 8 bases. The germline V gene encodes CDR1 SGHVS and CDR2 FNYEAQ. Trimming at V came to 5 bases and at J to 0 bases, leaving 9 bases not matched to a gene. This CDR3 region has 17 residues. The DNA for the CDR3 is TGTGCCAGCAGCAAAGACAGGGGCTCTTATAGCAATCAGCCCCAGCATTTT. It is translated as CASSKDRGSYSNQPQHF.

The chain couples TRBV7-3 to TRBJ1-6; no reliable D call. This CDR3 region has 13 residues. CDR1 and CDR2 (germline): SGHTA, FQGTGA. Trimming took off 5 bases at V and 3 bases at J, with 5 bases between the two ends. CDR3 in amino acids: CASSPDYNSPLHF. The DNA of the CDR3 is TGTGCCAGCAGCCCAGACTATAATTCACCCCTCCACTTT.

The V gene is TRBV19, the J gene TRBJ2-7; tentative D call: TRBD1 (6 bases). CDR1 is LNHDA, CDR2 SQIVND, per germline (reference sequence). This CDR3 has 14 residues. Deletions cut 5 bases from V and 2 bases from J, with 13 bases between. The CDR3 sequence is CASSAQGRAYEQYF. The CDR3 region has the DNA TGTGCCAGTAGTGCACAGGGAAGAGCCTACGAGCAGTACTTC.

V and J are TRBV6-1 and TRBJ2-7; D may be TRBD1 (6 bases). V was cut by 2 bases and J by 5 bases, with 10 bases left in between. Per germline, CDR1 MNHNS and CDR2 SASEGT. This CDR3 comprises 13 residues. The CDR3 sequence is CASSETGNHEQYF. In DNA, the CDR3 is TGTGCCAGCAGTGAAACAGGGAACCACGAGCAGTACTTC.

The chain recombines TRBV5-1 with TRBJ2-1; TRBD2 matches at 9 bases. Trimming cost V 4 bases and J 9 bases; bases outside gene matches: 5. The CDR3 consists of 13 residues. CDR1 and CDR2 from the germline V gene are SGHRS and YFSETQ. As DNA, the CDR3 is TGCGCCAGCAGCGAGGGACTAGCAGGTGAGCAGTTCTTC. Protein product: CASSEGLAGEQFF. Using reference TRBV5-1 and TRBJ2-1 for the parts outside the CDR3, the full variable domain is KAGVTQTPRYLIKTRGQQVTLSCSPISGHRSVSWYQQTPGQGLQFLFEYFSETQRNKGNFPGRFSGRQFSNSRSEMNVSTLELGDSALYLCASSEGLAGEQFFGPGTRLTVL.

CDR3 coding DNA: TGTGCCAGCAGCTTAAAGGCAGACGACAATGAGCAGTTCTTC. This codes for CASSLKADDNEQFF. The rearrangement links TRBV11-3 to TRBJ2-1, with D hard to call. V shed 2 bases and J shed 5 bases, with 10 bases lying between them. This CDR3 has 14 residues. Looked up from germline, CDR1 is SGHNT and CDR2 is YENEEA.

CDR3 DNA sequence: TGTGCCAGCAGCCAAGATCAGGGAGATAACTATGGCTACACCTTC. Translation gives CASSQDQGDNYGYTF. V is TRBV4-2 and J is TRBJ1-2; weak D call: TRBD1 (5 bases). V lost 0 bases and J lost 1, with 9 bases in between. Germline assignment: CDR1 LGHNA and CDR2 YNFKEQ. CDR3 length: 15 residues.

The genes are TRBV10-1 and TRBJ2-5; 7 positions match TRBD1. After removal of 3 bases from V and 8 bases from J, the junction contained 9 bases not matched to a gene. CDR3 length equals 14 residues. Germline CDR1 reads WNHNN; CDR2 reads SYGVQD (reference sequence). CDR3 coding DNA: TGCGCCAGCAGTGACTGGGACAGCCGGGGTACCCAGTACTTC. Its translation is CASSDWDSRGTQYF.

The CDR3 DNA follows: TGTGCCAGCAGTTCGGCGGGGGATACGCAGTATTTT. It is translated as CASSSAGDTQYF. The chain links TRBV6-5 to TRBJ2-3, with D tentatively TRBD2 (6 bases). With 4 bases removed from V and 6 bases from J, the gap between germline ends came to 8 bases. Germline loops: CDR1 MNHEY, CDR2 SVGAGI. The CDR3 runs 12 residues.

V gene TRBV5-1 combines with J gene TRBJ2-1; 13 nucleotides line up with TRBD2. Germline V gene sequence: CDR1 SGHRS, CDR2 YFSETQ. The CDR3 is made up of 16 amino acids. The V segment lost 5 bases and the J segment 4 bases; nucleotides outside the gene matches: 6. CDR3 region: CASRDTSGRAYNEQFF. The CDR3 DNA sequence: TGCGCCAGCAGAGACACTAGCGGGAGGGCATACAATGAGCAGTTCTTC. Supplemented by reference TRBV5-1 and TRBJ2-1, the full variable domain reads KAGVTQTPRYLIKTRGQQVTLSCSPISGHRSVSWYQQTPGQGLQFLFEYFSETQRNKGNFPGRFSGRQFSNSRSEMNVSTLELGDSALYLCASRDTSGRAYNEQFFGPGTRLTVL.

This chain connects TRBV30 to TRBJ2-1; 9 positions match TRBD2. Trimming at V came to 3 bases and at J to 4 bases, leaving 4 bases not matched to a gene. The CDR3 has 14 amino acids. CDR1 is GTSNPN, CDR2 SVGIG, per germline (reference sequence). This CDR3 reads CAWSTSGLYNEQFF. CDR3 nucleotide sequence: TGTGCCTGGAGCACTAGCGGGCTTTACAATGAGCAGTTCTTC.

J is TRBJ2-2 and V is TRBV4-2, with 7 positions matching TRBD2. The J segment lost 3 bases and the V segment lost 4 bases, leaving 14 bases of the junction unmatched. This CDR3 has 18 residues. CDR1 is LGHNA, CDR2 YNFKEQ, per germline. The chain's CDR3 is CASSPALWAGVDTGELFF. The CDR3, as DNA: TGTGCCAGCAGCCCCGCTTTATGGGCGGGAGTCGACACCGGGGAGCTGTTTTTT.

The rearrangement joins TRBV5-1 to TRBJ2-3; D not resolved. Per germline, CDR1 SGHRS and CDR2 YFSETQ. The CDR3 runs to 14 residues. V dropped 2 bases and J dropped 0 bases, with 7 bases sitting between them. CDR3 amino acids: CASSFGLSTDTQYF. The CDR3 region has the DNA TGCGCCAGCAGCTTTGGCTTAAGCACAGATACGCAGTATTTT. Combining the CDR3 with reference TRBV5-1 and TRBJ2-3 gives the whole variable domain KAGVTQTPRYLIKTRGQQVTLSCSPISGHRSVSWYQQTPGQGLQFLFEYFSETQRNKGNFPGRFSGRQFSNSRSEMNVSTLELGDSALYLCASSFGLSTDTQYFGPGTRLTVL.